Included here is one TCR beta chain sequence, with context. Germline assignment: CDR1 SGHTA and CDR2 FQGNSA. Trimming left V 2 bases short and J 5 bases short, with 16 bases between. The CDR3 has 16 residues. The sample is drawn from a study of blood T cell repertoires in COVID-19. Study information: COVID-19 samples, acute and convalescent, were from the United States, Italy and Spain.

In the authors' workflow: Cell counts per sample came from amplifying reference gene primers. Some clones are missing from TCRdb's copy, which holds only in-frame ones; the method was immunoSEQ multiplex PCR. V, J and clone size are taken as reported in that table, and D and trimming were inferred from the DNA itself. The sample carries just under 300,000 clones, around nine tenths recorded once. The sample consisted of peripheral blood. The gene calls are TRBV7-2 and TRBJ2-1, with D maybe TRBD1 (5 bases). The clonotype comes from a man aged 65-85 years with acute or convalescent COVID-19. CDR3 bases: TGTGCCAGCAGCTTATTCTCCAGACAGTCGGACAATGAGCAGTTCTTC. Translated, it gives CASSLFSRQSDNEQFF.